A selection of T cell receptor beta chains follows, all from one sample in a study of T cells after yellow fever vaccination. Via MiXCR, TCRdb re-called the 5' RACE reads, giving one row per CDR3 protein. Here the sample spans 320,000 or so distinct CDR3 sequences, 7% to 9% being singletons. The sample here was PBMCs, taken 45 days after the first yellow fever vaccination. The receptors were sampled from a man younger than 35 who received the YFV17D yellow fever vaccine. CDR3s include the opening cysteine and the closing phenylalanine or tryptophan. The D gene is left open where the match is weak. For some rows the clone size is stated as once, few or many, or as a class when expanded; others skip it.

cdr3_length: 16
clone_size: NA
j_call: TRBJ2-3
v_call: TRBV5-1
d_call: NA
cdr3_aa: CASSLVPGSPLDTQYF
cdr3_nt: TGCGCCAGCAGCTTGGTTCCGGGGTCGCCTTTGGATACGCAGTATTTT

cdr3_length: 14
clone_size: many
j_call: TRBJ2-3
v_call: TRBV30
d_call: NA
cdr3_aa: CAWSVPGAGDTQYF
cdr3_nt: TGTGCCTGGAGTGTACCAGGGGCGGGAGATACGCAGTATTTT

cdr3_length: 13
clone_size: NA
j_call: TRBJ1-2
v_call: TRBV6-1
d_call: TRBD1
cdr3_aa: CASSPTGERGYTF
cdr3_nt: TGTGCCAGCAGTCCGACAGGGGAACGAGGCTACACCTTC

cdr3_length: 14
clone_size: NA
j_call: TRBJ2-2
v_call: TRBV5-1
d_call: NA
cdr3_aa: CASSLGHQSGELFF
cdr3_nt: TGCGCCAGCAGCTTAGGACACCAAAGCGGGGAGCTGTTTTTT

cdr3_length: 18
clone_size: few
j_call: TRBJ2-3
v_call: TRBV11-2
d_call: NA
cdr3_aa: CASSLVSGAGTSTDTQYF
cdr3_nt: TGTGCCAGCAGCTTAGTTTCTGGGGCCGGCACCTCCACAGATACGCAGTATTTT

cdr3_length: 18
clone_size: few
j_call: TRBJ2-1
v_call: TRBV18
d_call: TRBD2
cdr3_aa: CASSPLVLAGDSYNEQFF
cdr3_nt: TGTGCCAGCTCACCACTCGTACTAGCGGGGGACTCCTACAATGAGCAGTTCTTC

cdr3_length: 14
clone_size: few
j_call: TRBJ2-3
v_call: TRBV6-5
d_call: NA
cdr3_aa: CASSYGAITDTQYF
cdr3_nt: TGTGCCAGCAGTTATGGGGCAATCACAGATACGCAGTATTTT

cdr3_length: 18
clone_size: many
j_call: TRBJ2-1
v_call: TRBV5-6
d_call: TRBD2
cdr3_aa: CASSLEASGAYDYNEQFF
cdr3_nt: TGTGCCAGCAGCTTGGAAGCTAGCGGGGCCTATGACTACAATGAGCAGTTCTTC

cdr3_length: 15
clone_size: few
j_call: TRBJ2-1
v_call: TRBV7-2
d_call: NA
cdr3_aa: CASSITRDRYNEQFF
cdr3_nt: TGTGCCAGCAGTATCACCCGGGACCGATACAATGAGCAGTTCTTC

cdr3_length: 17
clone_size: few
j_call: TRBJ1-2
v_call: TRBV4-2
d_call: NA
cdr3_aa: CASSQRGGTKVGYGYTF
cdr3_nt: TGTGCCAGCAGCCAACGGGGAGGGACTAAGGTCGGCTATGGCTACACCTTC

cdr3_length: 12
clone_size: NA
j_call: TRBJ2-1
v_call: TRBV6-2/TRBV6-3
d_call: NA
cdr3_aa: CASSYYAVEQFF
cdr3_nt: TGTGCCAGCAGTTACTACGCGGTTGAGCAGTTCTTC

cdr3_length: 14
clone_size: few
j_call: TRBJ1-6
v_call: TRBV4-3
d_call: NA
cdr3_aa: CASSGELGGEPLHF
cdr3_nt: TGCGCCAGCAGCGGCGAATTAGGGGGAGAGCCCCTCCACTTT

cdr3_length: 14
clone_size: NA
j_call: TRBJ2-3
v_call: TRBV28
d_call: NA
cdr3_aa: CASSASGDGDTQYF
cdr3_nt: TGTGCCAGCAGTGCCTCGGGGGACGGGGATACGCAGTATTTT

cdr3_length: 15
clone_size: NA
j_call: TRBJ2-2
v_call: TRBV7-2
d_call: NA
cdr3_aa: CASRSRGFYTGELFF
cdr3_nt: TGTGCCAGCAGGAGTCGGGGCTTCTACACCGGGGAGCTGTTTTTT

cdr3_length: 11
clone_size: many
j_call: TRBJ2-2
v_call: TRBV6-1
d_call: NA
cdr3_aa: CASRTTGELFF
cdr3_nt: TGTGCCAGCAGGACCACCGGGGAGCTGTTTTTT

cdr3_length: 13
clone_size: few
j_call: TRBJ2-5
v_call: TRBV5-5
d_call: NA
cdr3_aa: CASSPESLETQYF
cdr3_nt: TGTGCCAGCAGCCCGGAATCTTTAGAGACCCAGTACTTC

cdr3_length: 15
clone_size: few
j_call: TRBJ1-3
v_call: TRBV7-2
d_call: TRBD1
cdr3_aa: CASSARQGSRNTIYF
cdr3_nt: TGTGCCAGCAGCGCCAGACAGGGAAGTAGAAACACCATATATTTT